The source of this TCR beta chain is a study of cytomegalovirus exposure and HLA in healthy donors. Study results and limitations: Both high specificity and high sensitivity reportedly marked the classifier's diagnosis of cytomegalovirus status. It was reported that TCR beta sequences correctly inferred the HLA-A and HLA-B alleles for most subjects. As a later analysis revealed, most CMV-associated TCR beta chains appeared HLA-restricted.

PCR amplification relied on 60 Vbeta primers (plus 13 Jbeta primers). Sequencing was performed with immunoSEQ multiplex PCR; in TCRdb, only in-frame clones are kept and a portion is missing. The data show 150,000 to 250,000 clones, 79% seen once. Donors were ostensibly healthy at sampling, although undocumented immune exposures were probable. Comment on this clone: What it binds is unknown.

The receptor was isolated from a girl between 5 and 17 years old in good health and CMV-seropositive. The sample comprised PBMCs.

CDR3 sequence: CASSLSFYWNTEAFF. The DNA for the CDR3 is TGTGCCAGCAGTTTATCGTTTTACTGGAACACTGAAGCTTTCTTT. The chain joins TRBV27 to TRBJ1-1; unclear D gene. CDR3 length: 15 residues. Germline V gene lookup returns CDR1 MNHEY and CDR2 SMNVEV (reference sequence). V was trimmed by 0 bases and J by 1 base, leaving 9 bases between them.